This paragraph covers one T cell receptor beta chain sequence. Its target is not known. Cyclophosphamide on days +3 and +4 followed busulfan-fludarabine conditioning and a marrow graft. This sample is drawn from a study of T cells after posttransplantation cyclophosphamide. TCRdb's table, derived via immunoSEQ multiplex PCR, lists solely in-frame clones and lacks some. The sample contains around 4,800 clones, around three quarters of which appear only once. Study-wide results and caveats: Later post-transplant blood repertoires were often dominated by donor CD8+ memory clones.

The sample was PBMCs, taken 362 days after allogeneic stem cell transplant with posttransplant cyclophosphamide. The origin of this receptor is a male patient aged 55 to 69 who received an allogeneic stem cell transplant from an unrelated donor, was CMV-positive, and had acute GVHD only. Some T cells could come from the graft donor.

The chain's CDR3 is CASSYDGNYGYTF. DNA for the CDR3: TGTGCCAGCAGTTACGACGGGAACTATGGCTACACCTTC. The genes are TRBV6-5 and TRBJ1-2; D is uncertain. Trimming cost V 2 bases and J 2 bases, with 6 bases left between them. Per the germline V gene, CDR1 is MNHEY and CDR2 is SVGAGI. The CDR3 contains 13 residues.